Listed below are T cell receptor beta chains from one sample, sequenced in a study of molecular identifiers for immune sequencing clone quantification. TCRdb fed the PCR reads into MiXCR, producing one record per CDR3 protein. The sample holds under 350,000 distinct CDR3 sequences, roughly a quarter seen once. The source material was naive CD8+ T cells from blood, with Jurkat cell RNA spiked in. The origin of the receptors is a human donor in good health. Some libraries in this study had Jurkat cell RNA spiked in. CDR3s include the opening cysteine and the closing phenylalanine or tryptophan. D genes are given only for firm matches. Clone sizes are given selectively: once, few, many, or a class where the clone is expanded.

v_gene	abundance	j_gene	len	d_gene	CDR3aa	CDR3nt
TRBV6-2/TRBV6-3	NA	TRBJ1-2	13	TRBD1	CASSLTGVYGYTF	TGTGCCAGCAGTCTTACAGGGGTCTACGGCTACACCTTC
TRBV4-1	many	TRBJ1-1	13	NA	CASSQVGRTEAFF	TGCGCCAGCAGCCAAGTGGGCAGGACTGAAGCTTTCTTT
TRBV4-1	many	TRBJ1-1	15	NA	CASSQEAGSNTEAFF	TGCGCCAGCAGCCAAGAGGCAGGCTCGAACACTGAAGCTTTCTTT
TRBV3-1	NA	TRBJ2-2	16	NA	CASSQGSRWSTGELFF	TGTGCCAGCAGCCAAGGAAGCCGGTGGAGCACCGGGGAGCTGTTTTTT
TRBV7-2	many	TRBJ2-3	16	TRBD2	CASSLRGGGPRYTQYF	TGTGCCAGCAGCTTAAGGGGCGGGGGGCCCCGGTATACGCAGTATTTT
TRBV11-2	NA	TRBJ1-1	16	TRBD1	CASSLGPGTGASGAFF	TGTGCCAGCAGCTTAGGCCCCGGGACAGGGGCCTCGGGAGCTTTCTTT
TRBV4-2	few	TRBJ2-3	17	TRBD2	CASSQEVGTSLTDTQYF	TGTGCCAGCAGCCAAGAGGTTGGGACTAGTCTCACAGATACGCAGTATTTT
TRBV7-9	NA	TRBJ2-2	13	NA	CASSFSVTGELFF	TGTGCCAGCAGCTTTAGCGTAACCGGGGAGCTGTTTTTT
TRBV9	few	TRBJ2-3	14	NA	CASSVSGDLDTQYF	TGTGCCAGCAGCGTCAGTGGCGACTTAGATACGCAGTATTTT
TRBV4-2	few	TRBJ2-7	17	TRBD2	CASSQESLAGRSYEQYF	TGTGCCAGCAGCCAAGAGTCGCTAGCGGGACGCTCCTACGAGCAGTACTTC
TRBV4-3	many	TRBJ1-6	15	NA	CASSQDWQGNSPLHF	TGCGCCAGCAGCCAAGACTGGCAGGGCAATTCACCCCTCCACTTT
TRBV11-2	NA	TRBJ1-1	14	NA	CASSFGGAHDEAFF	TGTGCCAGCAGCTTCGGGGGGGCGCATGATGAAGCTTTCTTT
TRBV28	few	TRBJ1-4	15	NA	CASSPIRRGPEKLFF	TGTGCCAGCAGTCCAATTCGGAGAGGCCCTGAAAAACTGTTTTTT
TRBV18	NA	TRBJ1-5	15	NA	CASSPPQGSNQPQHF	TGTGCCAGCTCACCACCGCAGGGGAGCAATCAGCCCCAGCATTTT
TRBV29-1	many	TRBJ1-1	13	TRBD1	CSVESGGYTEAFF	TGCAGCGTTGAGTCAGGGGGCTACACTGAAGCTTTCTTT
TRBV27	NA	TRBJ2-3	12	NA	CASSPTTLVQYF	TGTGCCAGCAGCCCGACGACGTTGGTGCAGTATTTT
TRBV13	few	TRBJ1-2	16	NA	CASSFGRGGGRSGYTF	TGTGCCAGCAGCTTTGGTCGTGGGGGGGGGCGGAGTGGCTACACCTTC
TRBV6-2/TRBV6-3	NA	TRBJ2-7	14	NA	CASSYGQGVYEQYF	TGTGCCAGCAGTTACGGCCAGGGAGTCTACGAGCAGTACTTC
TRBV7-9	NA	TRBJ2-3	15	NA	CASNLALQRTDTQYF	TGTGCCAGCAACCTAGCCCTGCAGCGCACAGATACGCAGTATTTT
TRBV30	NA	TRBJ1-5	16	NA	CAWSVLGGLSNQPQHF	TGTGCCTGGAGTGTACTCGGCGGGCTTAGCAATCAGCCCCAGCATTTT
TRBV29-1	few	TRBJ2-1	14	TRBD2	CSVIGSGRADEQFF	TGCAGCGTTATCGGCAGCGGGAGGGCCGATGAGCAGTTCTTC
TRBV27	many	TRBJ2-7	14	TRBD2	CASSTGGGSYEQYF	TGTGCCAGCAGTACGGGAGGGGGCTCCTACGAGCAGTACTTC
TRBV12-3/TRBV12-4	few	TRBJ1-1	14	NA	CASSLGTDNTEAFF	TGTGCCAGCAGTTTAGGGACAGATAACACTGAAGCTTTCTTT
TRBV10-3	NA	TRBJ2-7	11	NA	CAISDTAEQYF	TGTGCCATCAGTGACACGGCGGAGCAGTACTTC
TRBV7-3	many	TRBJ2-2	16	TRBD1	CASSLAGQGNTGELFF	TGTGCCAGCAGCTTAGCGGGACAGGGGAACACCGGGGAGCTGTTTTTT
TRBV7-9	NA	TRBJ2-2	16	TRBD2	CASRPTSGGVTGELFF	TGTGCCAGCAGACCGACTAGCGGGGGTGTTACCGGGGAGCTGTTTTTT
TRBV28	NA	TRBJ2-7	14	NA	CACRQRLSSYEQYF	TGTGCCTGCAGGCAACGTCTTAGCTCCTACGAGCAGTACTTC
TRBV10-3	NA	TRBJ2-3	16	TRBD2	CATHPGEGWSTDTQYF	TGTGCCACCCACCCCGGGGAGGGATGGAGCACAGATACGCAGTATTTT
TRBV12-5	NA	TRBJ1-3	16	TRBD1	CASGWTTGGSGNTIYF	TGTGCTAGTGGTTGGACCACAGGGGGATCTGGAAACACCATATATTTT
TRBV24-1	few	TRBJ1-5	14	NA	CATSDNLGDQPQHF	TGTGCCACCAGTGACAATTTAGGGGATCAGCCCCAGCATTTT
TRBV12-3/TRBV12-4	NA	TRBJ1-1	13	NA	CATDPGPDTEAFF	TGTGCCACCGATCCGGGACCCGACACTGAAGCTTTCTTT
TRBV4-1	NA	TRBJ2-1	16	TRBD2	CASSQGGGYAYNEQFF	TGCGCCAGCAGCCAGGGGGGGGGGTACGCCTACAATGAGCAGTTCTTC
TRBV7-9	many	TRBJ2-7	12	TRBD1	CASSPLRDSLTF	TGTGCCAGCAGCCCTCTACGGGACAGTCTAACATTC
TRBV4-1	NA	TRBJ2-3	13	NA	CASSQMTADTQYF	TGCGCCAGCAGCCAAATGACAGCAGATACGCAGTATTTT
TRBV7-9	few	TRBJ2-2	15	NA	CASSPTAGSTGELFF	TGTGCCAGCAGCCCCACGGCAGGCTCCACCGGGGAGCTGTTTTTT
TRBV3-1	few	TRBJ2-3	14	NA	CASSQDEGPDTQYF	TGTGCCAGCAGCCAAGATGAAGGGCCAGATACGCAGTATTTT
TRBV13	NA	TRBJ2-7	15	TRBD1	CASSSGQGAGYEQYF	TGTGCCAGCAGCTCGGGACAGGGGGCGGGTTACGAGCAGTACTTC
TRBV6-5	few	TRBJ2-2	12	NA	CASSFKTGELFF	TGTGCCAGCAGTTTTAAAACCGGGGAGCTGTTTTTT
TRBV28	NA	TRBJ2-7	20	TRBD2	CASSLFPASTSGRARNEQYF	TGTGCCAGCAGTTTATTTCCTGCATCTACTAGCGGGAGGGCCAGGAACGAGCAGTACTTC
TRBV6-5	many	TRBJ1-5	13	NA	CASTGGPNQPQHF	TGTGCCAGTACGGGTGGCCCCAATCAGCCCCAGCATTTT
TRBV7-6	NA	TRBJ2-7	14	TRBD1	CASSLDRGSWEQYF	TGTGCCAGCAGCTTAGACAGGGGCTCCTGGGAGCAGTACTTC